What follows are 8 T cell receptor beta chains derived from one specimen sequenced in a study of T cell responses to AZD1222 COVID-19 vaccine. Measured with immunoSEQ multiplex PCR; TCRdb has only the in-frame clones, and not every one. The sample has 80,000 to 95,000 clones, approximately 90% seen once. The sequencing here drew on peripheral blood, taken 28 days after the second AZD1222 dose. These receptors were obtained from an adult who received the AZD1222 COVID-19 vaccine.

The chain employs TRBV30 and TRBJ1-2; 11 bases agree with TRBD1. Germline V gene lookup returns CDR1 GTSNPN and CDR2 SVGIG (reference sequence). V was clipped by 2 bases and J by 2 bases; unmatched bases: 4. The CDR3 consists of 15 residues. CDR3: CAWSTGTGGNYGYTF. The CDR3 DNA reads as TGTGCCTGGAGTACAGGGACAGGGGGAAACTATGGCTACACCTTC.

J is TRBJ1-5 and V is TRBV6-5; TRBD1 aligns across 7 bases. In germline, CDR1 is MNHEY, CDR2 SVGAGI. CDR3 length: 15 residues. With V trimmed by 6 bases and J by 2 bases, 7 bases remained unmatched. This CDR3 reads CASSPQGGGNQPQHF. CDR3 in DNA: TGTGCCAGCAGCCCCCAGGGGGGCGGCAATCAGCCCCAGCATTTT.

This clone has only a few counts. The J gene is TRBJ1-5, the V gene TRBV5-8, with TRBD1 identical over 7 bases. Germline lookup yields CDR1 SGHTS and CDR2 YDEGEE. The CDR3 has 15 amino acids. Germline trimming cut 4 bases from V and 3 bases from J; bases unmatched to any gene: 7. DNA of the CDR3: TGTGCCAGCAGCAGAGGGACAGACTACAATCAGCCCCAGCATTTT. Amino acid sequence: CASSRGTDYNQPQHF.

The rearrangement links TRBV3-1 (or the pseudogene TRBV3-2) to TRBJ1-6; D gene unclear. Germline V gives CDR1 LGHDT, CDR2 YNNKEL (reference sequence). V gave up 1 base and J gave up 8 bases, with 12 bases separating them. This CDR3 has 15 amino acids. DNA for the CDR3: TGTGCCAGCAGCCAAGTGGCGGGTTCGGATTCACCCCTCCACTTT. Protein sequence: CASSQVAGSDSPLHF.

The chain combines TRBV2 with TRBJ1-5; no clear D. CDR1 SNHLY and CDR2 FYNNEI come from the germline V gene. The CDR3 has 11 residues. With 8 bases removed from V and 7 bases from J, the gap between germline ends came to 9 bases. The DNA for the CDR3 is TGTGCCAGCGGGTTGGAACAGCCCCAGCATTTT. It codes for CASGLEQPQHF.

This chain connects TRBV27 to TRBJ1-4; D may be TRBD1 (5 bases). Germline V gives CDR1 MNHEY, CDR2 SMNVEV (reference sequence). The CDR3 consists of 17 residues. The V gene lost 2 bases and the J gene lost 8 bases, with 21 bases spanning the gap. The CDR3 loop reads CASSLVTSLGRGEKLFF. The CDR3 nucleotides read TGTGCCAGCAGTTTAGTCACCAGCTTAGGGCGGGGGGAAAAACTGTTTTTT.

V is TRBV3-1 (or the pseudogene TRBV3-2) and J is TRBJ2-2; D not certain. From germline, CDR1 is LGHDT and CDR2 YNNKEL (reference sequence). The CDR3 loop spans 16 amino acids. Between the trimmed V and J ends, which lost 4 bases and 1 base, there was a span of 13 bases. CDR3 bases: TGTGCCAGCAGCCTAAACTCAGCGTTGAACACCGGGGAGCTGTTTTTT. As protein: CASSLNSALNTGELFF.

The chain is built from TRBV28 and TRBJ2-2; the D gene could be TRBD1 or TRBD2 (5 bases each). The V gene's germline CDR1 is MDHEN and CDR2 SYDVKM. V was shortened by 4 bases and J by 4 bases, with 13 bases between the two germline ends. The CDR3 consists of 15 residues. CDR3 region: CASSYGGGSTGELFF. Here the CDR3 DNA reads TGTGCCAGCAGTTATGGGGGTGGGAGCACCGGGGAGCTGTTTTTT.